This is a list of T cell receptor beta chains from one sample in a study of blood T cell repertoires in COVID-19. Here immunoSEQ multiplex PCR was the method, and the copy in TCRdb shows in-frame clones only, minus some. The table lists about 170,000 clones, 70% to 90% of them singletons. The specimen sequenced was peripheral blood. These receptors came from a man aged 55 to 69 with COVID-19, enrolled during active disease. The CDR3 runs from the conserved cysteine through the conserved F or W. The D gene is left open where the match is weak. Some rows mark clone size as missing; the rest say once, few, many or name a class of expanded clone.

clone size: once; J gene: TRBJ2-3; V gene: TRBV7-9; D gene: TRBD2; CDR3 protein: CASSLGSVTSGYTDTQYF; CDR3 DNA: TGTGCCAGCAGCTTAGGGTCTGTAACTAGCGGGTACACAGATACGCAGTATTTT
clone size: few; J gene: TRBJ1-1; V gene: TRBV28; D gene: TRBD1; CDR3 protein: CATLGQPNTEAFF; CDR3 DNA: TGTGCCACGTTGGGACAGCCGAACACTGAAGCTTTCTTT
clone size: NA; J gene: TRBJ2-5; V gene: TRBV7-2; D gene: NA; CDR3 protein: CASSSSGRSRTETQYF; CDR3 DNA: TGTGCCAGCAGCTCGAGTGGGCGCAGTCGCACCGAGACCCAGTACTTC
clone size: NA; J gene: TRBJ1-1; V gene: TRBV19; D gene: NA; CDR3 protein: CASSIDRRNTEAFF; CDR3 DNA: TGTGCCAGTAGTATCGACAGACGGAACACTGAAGCTTTCTTT
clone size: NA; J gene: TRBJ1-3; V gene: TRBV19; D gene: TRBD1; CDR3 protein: CASSMKGTGAGNTIYF; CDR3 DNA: TGTGCCAGTAGTATGAAGGGTACAGGGGCTGGAAACACCATATATTTT
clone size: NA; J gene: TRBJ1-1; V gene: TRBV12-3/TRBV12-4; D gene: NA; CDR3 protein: CASSSKRGAFF; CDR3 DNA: TGTGCCAGCAGTTCTAAGAGAGGAGCTTTCTTT
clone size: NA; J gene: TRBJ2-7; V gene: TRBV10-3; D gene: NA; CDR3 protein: CAISELYSYEQYF; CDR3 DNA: TGTGCCATCAGTGAGCTATACTCCTACGAGCAGTACTTC
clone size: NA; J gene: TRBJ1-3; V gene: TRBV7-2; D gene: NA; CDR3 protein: CASSLGSGLNSGNTIYF; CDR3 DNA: TGTGCCAGCAGCTTAGGATCCGGACTGAACTCTGGAAACACCATATATTTT
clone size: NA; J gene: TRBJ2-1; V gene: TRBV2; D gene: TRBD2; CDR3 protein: CASLPSAGEWSEQFF; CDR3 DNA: TGTGCCAGCCTCCCGTCGGCGGGAGAATGGAGTGAGCAGTTCTTC
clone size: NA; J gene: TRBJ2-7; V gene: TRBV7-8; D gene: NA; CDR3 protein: CASSLRLDSNEQYF; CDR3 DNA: TGTGCCAGCAGCCTAAGACTAGACTCCAACGAGCAGTACTTC
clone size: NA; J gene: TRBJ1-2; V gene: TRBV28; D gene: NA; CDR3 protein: CATGLMNYGYTF; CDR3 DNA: TGTGCCACCGGACTGATGAACTATGGCTACACCTTC
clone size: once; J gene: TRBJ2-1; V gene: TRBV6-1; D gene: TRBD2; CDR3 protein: CASSEKVGGSRNEQFF; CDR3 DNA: TGTGCCAGCAGTGAAAAGGTTGGCGGGAGTCGCAATGAGCAGTTCTTC
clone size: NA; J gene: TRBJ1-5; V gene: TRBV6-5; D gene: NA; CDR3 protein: CASSYLPTGSNQPQHF; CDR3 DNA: TGTGCCAGCAGTTACCTACCGACGGGGAGCAATCAGCCCCAGCATTTT
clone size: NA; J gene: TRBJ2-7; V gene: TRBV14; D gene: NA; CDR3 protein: CASSPLIRTVPYEQYF; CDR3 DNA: TGTGCCAGCAGCCCCTTGATTAGGACAGTACCCTACGAGCAGTACTTC
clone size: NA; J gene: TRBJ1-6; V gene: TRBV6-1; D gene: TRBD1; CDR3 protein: CASSADRGLYNSPLHF; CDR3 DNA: TGTGCCAGCAGTGCCGACAGGGGGCTTTATAATTCACCCCTCCACTTT
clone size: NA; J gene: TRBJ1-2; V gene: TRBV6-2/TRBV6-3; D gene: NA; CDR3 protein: CASSYPPGYFNYGYTF; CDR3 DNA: TGTGCCAGCAGTTACCCTCCAGGTTATTTTAACTATGGCTACACCTTC
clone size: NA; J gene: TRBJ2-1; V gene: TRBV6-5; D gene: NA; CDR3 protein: CASSYVVADWNEQFF; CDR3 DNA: TGTGCCAGCAGTTACGTTGTGGCGGATTGGAATGAGCAGTTCTTC
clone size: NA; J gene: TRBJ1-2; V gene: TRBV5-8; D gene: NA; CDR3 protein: CASSLALGHLGVYGYTF; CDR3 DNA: TGTGCCAGCAGCTTGGCCTTGGGACACCTAGGAGTATATGGCTACACCTTC
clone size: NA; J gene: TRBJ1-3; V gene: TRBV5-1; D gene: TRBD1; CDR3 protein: CASSLTLGTDSGNTIYF; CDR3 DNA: TGCGCCAGCAGCTTAACCCTCGGGACAGACTCTGGAAACACCATATATTTT
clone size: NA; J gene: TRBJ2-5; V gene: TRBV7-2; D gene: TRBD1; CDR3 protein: CASRTGNQETQYF; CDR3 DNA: TGTGCCAGCAGGACAGGGAATCAAGAGACCCAGTACTTC
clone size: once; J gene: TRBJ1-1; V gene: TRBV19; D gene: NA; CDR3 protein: CASSRTGRTTEAFF; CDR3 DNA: TGTGCCAGTAGTAGAACAGGGAGAACCACTGAAGCTTTCTTT
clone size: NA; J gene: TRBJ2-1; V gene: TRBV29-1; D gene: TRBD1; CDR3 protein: CSVETGGAGNEQFF; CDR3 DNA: TGCAGCGTGGAGACAGGGGGCGCAGGCAATGAGCAGTTCTTC
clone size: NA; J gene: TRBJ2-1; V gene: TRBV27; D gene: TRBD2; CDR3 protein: CASSVIGLAGIKTYNEQFF; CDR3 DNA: TGTGCCAGCAGTGTAATTGGACTAGCGGGCATAAAGACCTACAATGAGCAGTTCTTC
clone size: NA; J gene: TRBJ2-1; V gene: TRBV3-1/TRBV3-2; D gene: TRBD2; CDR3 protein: CASSQKRGSYNEQFF; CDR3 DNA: TGTGCCAGCAGCCAAAAGCGGGGCTCCTACAATGAGCAGTTCTTC
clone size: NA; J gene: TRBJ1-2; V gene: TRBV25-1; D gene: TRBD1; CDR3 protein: CASSDGSQGVIGYTF; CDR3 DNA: TGTGCCAGCAGTGATGGGAGTCAGGGGGTAATTGGCTACACCTTC
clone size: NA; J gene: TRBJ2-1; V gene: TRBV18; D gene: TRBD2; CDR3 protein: CASSSGGRTGHNEQFF; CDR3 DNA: TGTGCCAGCTCGAGCGGGGGGAGGACGGGGCACAATGAGCAGTTCTTC
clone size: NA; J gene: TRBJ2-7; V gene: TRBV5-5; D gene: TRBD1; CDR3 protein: CASSYGTGNYEQYF; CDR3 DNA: TGTGCCAGCAGCTACGGGACAGGGAACTACGAGCAGTACTTC
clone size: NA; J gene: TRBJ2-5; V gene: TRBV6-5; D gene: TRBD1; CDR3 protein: CASSYSGTGTETQYF; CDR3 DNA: TGTGCCAGCAGTTACTCGGGGACAGGAACGGAGACCCAGTACTTC
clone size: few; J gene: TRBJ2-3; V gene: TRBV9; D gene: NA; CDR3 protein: CASSTRTAVNLQVAITQYF; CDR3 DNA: TGTGCCAGCAGCACGCGGACAGCTGTTAACTTACAAGTGGCCATTACGCAGTATTTT
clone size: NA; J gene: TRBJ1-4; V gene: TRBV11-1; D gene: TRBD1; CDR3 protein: CASSLRTGAEKLFF; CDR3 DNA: TGTGCCAGCAGCTTGCGGACAGGGGCTGAAAAACTGTTTTTT
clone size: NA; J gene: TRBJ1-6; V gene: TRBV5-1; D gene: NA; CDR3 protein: CASSSQPDNSPLHF; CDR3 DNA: TGCGCCAGCAGTTCACAGCCAGATAATTCACCCCTCCACTTT
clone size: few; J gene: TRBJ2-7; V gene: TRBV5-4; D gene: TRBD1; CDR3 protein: CASSQQGSYEQYF; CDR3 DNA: TGTGCCAGCAGCCAACAGGGGTCCTACGAGCAGTACTTC
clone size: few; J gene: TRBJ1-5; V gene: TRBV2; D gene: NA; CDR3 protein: CASSRGEQPQHF; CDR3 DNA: TGTGCCAGCAGCCGGGGGGAACAGCCCCAGCATTTT
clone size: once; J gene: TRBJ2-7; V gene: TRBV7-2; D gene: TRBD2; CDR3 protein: CASSSGLAREQYF; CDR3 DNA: TGTGCCAGCAGCTCAGGACTAGCGAGAGAGCAGTACTTC
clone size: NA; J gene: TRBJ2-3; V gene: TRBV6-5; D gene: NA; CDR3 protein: CASSYGGASTDTQYF; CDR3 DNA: TGTGCCAGCAGTTACGGTGGGGCTAGCACAGATACGCAGTATTTT
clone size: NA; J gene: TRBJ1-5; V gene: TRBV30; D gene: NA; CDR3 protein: CAWSVAVVRSNQPQHF; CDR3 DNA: TGTGCCTGGTCCGTTGCCGTCGTCAGGAGCAATCAGCCCCAGCATTTT
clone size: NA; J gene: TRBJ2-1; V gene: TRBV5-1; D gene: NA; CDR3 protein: CASSLGSGGPLYNEQFF; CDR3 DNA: TGCGCCAGCAGCTTGGGCTCCGGGGGGCCTCTCTACAATGAGCAGTTCTTC
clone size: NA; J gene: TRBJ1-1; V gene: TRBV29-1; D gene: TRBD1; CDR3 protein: CSVVDRDEAFF; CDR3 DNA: TGCAGCGTCGTCGACAGGGATGAAGCTTTCTTT
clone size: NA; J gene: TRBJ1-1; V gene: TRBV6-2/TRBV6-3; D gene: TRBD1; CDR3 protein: CASSKQGMNTEAFF; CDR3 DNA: TGTGCCAGCAGTAAACAGGGGATGAACACTGAAGCTTTCTTT
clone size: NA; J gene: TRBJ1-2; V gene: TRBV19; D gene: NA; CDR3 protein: CASSSEWRGRNGYTF; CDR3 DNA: TGTGCCAGTAGTTCCGAGTGGAGAGGGAGGAATGGCTACACCTTC
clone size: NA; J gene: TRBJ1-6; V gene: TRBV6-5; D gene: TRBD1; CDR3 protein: CASSYGQTGGYSPLHF; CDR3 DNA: TGTGCCAGCAGTTACGGCCAGACAGGGGGCTATTCACCCCTCCACTTT
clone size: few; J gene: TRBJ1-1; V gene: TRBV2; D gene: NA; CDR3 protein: CASSEELMNTEAFF; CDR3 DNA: TGTGCCAGCAGTGAGGAGCTAATGAACACTGAAGCTTTCTTT
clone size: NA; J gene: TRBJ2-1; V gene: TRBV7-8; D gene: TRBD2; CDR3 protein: CASSSSTGTRGGEQFF; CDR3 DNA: TGTGCCAGCAGCTCGTCAACCGGGACTAGGGGTGGTGAGCAGTTCTTC
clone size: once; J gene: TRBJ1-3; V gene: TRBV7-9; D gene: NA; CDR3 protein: CAWAGVGSGNTIYF; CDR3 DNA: TGTGCCTGGGCGGGGGTCGGCTCTGGAAACACCATATATTTT